One and the same sample provided the 18 T cell receptor beta chains below, sequenced in a study of blood T cell repertoires in COVID-19. Profiled with immunoSEQ multiplex PCR; TCRdb holds only in-frame clones, not every one. The sample has some 270,000 clones; 90% are singletons. Material for sequencing was peripheral blood. These receptors were obtained from a woman aged 60-70 years with COVID-19, enrolled during active disease.

V gene TRBV7-2 combines with J gene TRBJ2-2, with D unresolved. Germline V gives CDR1 SGHTA, CDR2 FQGNSA. Trimming cost V 2 bases and J 4 bases, with 8 bases left between them. The CDR3 sequence is 14 residues long. CDR3 residues: CASSLIGVTGELFF. CDR3 nucleotide sequence: TGTGCCAGCAGCTTAATTGGAGTCACCGGGGAGCTGTTTTTT.

The V gene is TRBV6-6, the J gene TRBJ2-2, with D uncertain. Trimming shortened V by 6 bases and J by 7 bases, and 12 bases separated the two germline ends. This CDR3 contains 13 residues. CDR1 is MNHNY and CDR2 is SVGAGI in the germline V gene (reference sequence). The CDR3 region is CASSLPSGGELFF. The CDR3 DNA sequence: TGTGCCAGCAGCCTCCCTTCCGGCGGGGAGCTGTTTTTT.

The chain links TRBV4-3 to TRBJ1-1, with D uncertain. V lost 4 bases, J lost 4 bases, and 13 bases lay in between. The CDR3 runs to 14 residues. Germline-derived CDR1 and CDR2 are LGHNA and YSLEER. The DNA of the CDR3 is TGCGCCAGCAGCCGGGCCGGGATGGGCACTGAAGCTTTCTTT. It encodes CASSRAGMGTEAFF.

The chain joins TRBV10-3 to TRBJ2-1; TRBD1 agrees at 7 bases. V shed 0 bases, J shed 7 bases, and the junction held 9 bases outside the gene matches. Germline lookup yields CDR1 ENHRY and CDR2 SYGVKD. The CDR3 is made up of 16 amino acids. In DNA form, the CDR3 reads TGTGCCATCAGTGAGTCTTCGACAGGGATTAAAAATGAGCAGTTCTTC. It translates to CAISESSTGIKNEQFF.

The chain is built from TRBV2 and TRBJ1-1; 9 nucleotides match TRBD1. CDR1 is SNHLY, CDR2 FYNNEI, per germline. Unmatched junction bases numbered 12, after V lost 8 bases and J lost 11 bases. This CDR3 region has 13 residues. CDR3 sequence (DNA): TGTGCCAGCGAAAGACCGGGACAGGGCATCGCTTTCTTT. It yields the protein CASERPGQGIAFF.

This sequence joins TRBV4-3 and TRBJ2-1; a possible D gene is TRBD2 (6 bases). This CDR3 contains 19 residues. Trimming removed 0 bases at V and 4 bases at J, with 22 bases between. The germline V gene encodes CDR1 LGHNA and CDR2 YSLEER. The CDR3 DNA sequence: TGCGCCAGCAGCCAAGATCAGGCGGATTGGGGACTCCGATACAATGAGCAGTTCTTC. Translated: CASSQDQADWGLRYNEQFF.

V usage is TRBV19 and J usage is TRBJ2-7; perhaps TRBD1 as D (6 bases). The ends were cut back, 5 bases at V and 5 bases at J, with 13 bases in the middle. The CDR3 runs 13 residues. Germline values: CDR1 LNHDA, CDR2 SQIVND (reference sequence). CDR3 sequence: CASSVQGVDEQYF. The CDR3 DNA is TGTGCCAGTAGTGTACAGGGTGTGGACGAGCAGTACTTC.

The chain has TRBV5-6 and TRBJ2-3, with D possibly being TRBD2 (5 bases). Per germline, CDR1 SGHDT and CDR2 YYEEEE. Trimming shortened V by 0 bases and J by 2 bases, and 7 bases separated the two germline ends. This CDR3 region has 14 residues. The CDR3 sequence: CASSLGGVTDTQYF. For the CDR3, the DNA is TGTGCCAGCAGCTTGGGGGGAGTCACAGATACGCAGTATTTT. The full variable domain, rest sourced from reference TRBV5-6 and TRBJ2-3, is DAGVTQSPTHLIKTRGQQVTLRCSPKSGHDTVSWYQQALGQGPQFIFQYYEEEERQRGNFPDRFSGHQFPNYSSELNVNALLLGDSALYLCASSLGGVTDTQYFGPGTRLTVL.

This clone was counted only a few times. The chain couples TRBV6-5 to TRBJ1-2, with D maybe TRBD1 (5 bases). There are 14 residues in the CDR3. Germline lookup yields CDR1 MNHEY and CDR2 SVGAGI. V was shortened by 4 bases and J by 2 bases, with 11 bases between the two germline ends. CDR3 nucleotide sequence: TGTGCCAGCAGTTTCTCCGCAGGGAACTATGGCTACACCTTC. Translated: CASSFSAGNYGYTF.

This clone was seen once. The chain couples TRBV2 to TRBJ2-1; D is perhaps TRBD1 (5 bases). V lost 1 base and J 1 base, leaving 11 bases between the germline ends. This CDR3 region has 16 residues. Germline CDR1 and CDR2: SNHLY and FYNNEI. DNA of the CDR3: TGTGCCAGCAGTGAAGGTCAGGGTCCTTCCTACAATGAGCAGTTCTTC. Protein sequence: CASSEGQGPSYNEQFF.

The J gene is TRBJ2-3, the V gene TRBV29-1, with 7 nucleotides matching TRBD2. Germline CDR1 reads SQVTM; CDR2 reads ANQGSEA. The CDR3 spans 14 residues. Trimming cost V 5 bases and J 0 bases; bases outside gene matches: 5. Here the CDR3 DNA reads TGCAGCGTTAGCGGGGAGCCTAGCACAGATACGCAGTATTTT. This encodes CSVSGEPSTDTQYF.

V and J are TRBV12-3 or TRBV12-4 and TRBJ2-2; D remains ambiguous. Trimming pared 5 bases from V and 5 bases from J, leaving 9 bases between. The CDR3 loop spans 13 amino acids. The CDR3 nucleotides read TGTGCCAGCAGTCCAACTCGAACCGGGGAGCTGTTTTTT. Protein: CASSPTRTGELFF.

The V call is TRBV18, the J call TRBJ1-1, with D possibly matching TRBD1 (5 bases). Germline V gene data show CDR1 as KGHSH and CDR2 as LQKENI. The CDR3 runs 15 residues. V lost 0 bases, J lost 1 base, and 9 bases lay in between. For the CDR3, the DNA is TGTGCCAGCTCACCACCGGGGGGGGAGAACACTGAAGCTTTCTTT. Translating gives CASSPPGGENTEAFF. Using reference TRBV18 and TRBJ1-1 for the parts outside the CDR3, the full variable domain is NAGVMQNPRHLVRRRGQEARLRCSPMKGHSHVYWYRQLPEEGLKFMVYLQKENIIDESGMPKERFSAEFPKEGPSILRIQQVVRGDSAAYFCASSPPGGENTEAFFGQGTRLTVV.

This clone was detected only a few times. The rearrangement links TRBV20-1 to TRBJ1-5, with D uncertain. Between the trimmed V and J ends, which lost 0 bases and 11 bases, there was a span of 8 bases. Germline CDR1 reads DFQATT; CDR2 reads SNEGSKA (reference sequence). This CDR3 is 11 amino acids long. The CDR3 is CSARDSRAQHF. CDR3 sequence (DNA): TGCAGTGCTAGAGATTCCCGGGCCCAGCATTTT.

The sample holds a few counts of this clone. The chain is built from TRBV14 and TRBJ2-7; D is unclear. Germline V gene data show CDR1 as SGHDN and CDR2 as FVKESK. Trimming left V 1 base short and J 2 bases short, with 9 bases between. The CDR3 runs to 14 residues. The DNA of the CDR3 is TGTGCCAGCAGCCAAGCCTCGGGTCCCTACGAGCAGTACTTC. Its translation: CASSQASGPYEQYF.

The V and J genes are TRBV4-1 and TRBJ1-1; unclear D gene. V gave up 6 bases and J gave up 6 bases, with 17 bases separating them. Germline V gene data show CDR1 as MGHRA and CDR2 as YSYEKL. This CDR3 contains 14 residues. In DNA, the CDR3 is TGCGCCAGCAGTCTAGCGCCGACTAACTCTGAAGCTTTCTTT. Its translation is CASSLAPTNSEAFF.

The chain couples TRBV5-1 to TRBJ2-5, with 8 nucleotides matching TRBD1. The J segment lost 3 bases and the V segment lost 4 bases, leaving 2 bases of the junction unmatched. Germline CDR1 and CDR2: SGHRS and YFSETQ. This CDR3 is 13 amino acids long. CDR3 in DNA: TGCGCCAGCAGCCGGGACAGGAAAGAGACCCAGTACTTC. It encodes CASSRDRKETQYF.

The rearrangement joins TRBV7-9 to TRBJ2-1; 11 bases align to TRBD1. Germline V CDR1 and CDR2: SEHNR, FQNEAQ (reference sequence). The CDR3 is 15 residues long. Germline trimming cut 4 bases from V and 4 bases from J; bases unmatched to any gene: 3. CDR3 sequence reads: CASSWGQGGYNEQFF. CDR3 nucleotides: TGTGCCAGCAGCTGGGGACAGGGGGGATACAATGAGCAGTTCTTC. The full variable domain, its missing parts supplied by reference TRBV7-9 and TRBJ2-1, is DTGVSQNPRHKITKRGQNVTFRCDPISEHNRLYWYRQTLGQGPEFLTYFQNEAQLEKSRLLSDRFSAERPKGSFSTLEIQRTEQGDSAMYLCASSWGQGGYNEQFFGPGTRLTVL.